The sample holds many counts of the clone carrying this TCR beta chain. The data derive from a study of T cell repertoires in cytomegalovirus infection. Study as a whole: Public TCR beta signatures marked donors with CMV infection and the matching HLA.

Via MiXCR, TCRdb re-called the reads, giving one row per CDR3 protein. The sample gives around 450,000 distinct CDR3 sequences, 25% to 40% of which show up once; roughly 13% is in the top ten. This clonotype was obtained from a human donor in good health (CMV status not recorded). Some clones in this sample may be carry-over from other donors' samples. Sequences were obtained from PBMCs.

CDR3 bases: TGTGCCAGCAGTGTACTAGACTACGAGCAGTACTTC. Protein product: CASSVLDYEQYF. V usage is TRBV12-3 or TRBV12-4 and J usage is TRBJ2-7; tentative D call: TRBD2 (5 bases). The CDR3 has 12 residues. Trimming left V 5 bases short and J 3 bases short, with 8 bases between.